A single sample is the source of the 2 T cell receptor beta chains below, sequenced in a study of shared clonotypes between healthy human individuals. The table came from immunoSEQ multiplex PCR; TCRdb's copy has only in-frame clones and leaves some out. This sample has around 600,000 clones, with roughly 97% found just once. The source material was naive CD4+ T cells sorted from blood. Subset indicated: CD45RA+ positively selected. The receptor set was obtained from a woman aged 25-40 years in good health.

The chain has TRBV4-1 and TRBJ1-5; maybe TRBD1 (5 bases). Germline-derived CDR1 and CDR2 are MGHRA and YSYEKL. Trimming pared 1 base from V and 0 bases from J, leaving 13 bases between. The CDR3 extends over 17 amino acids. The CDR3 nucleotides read TGCGCCAGCAGCCAAGGGGAACAGGAATTTAGCAATCAGCCCCAGCATTTT. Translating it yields CASSQGEQEFSNQPQHF.

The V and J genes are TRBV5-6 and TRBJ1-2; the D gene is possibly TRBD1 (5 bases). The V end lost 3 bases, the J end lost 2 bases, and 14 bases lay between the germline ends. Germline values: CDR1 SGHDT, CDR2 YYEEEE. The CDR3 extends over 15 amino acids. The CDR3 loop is CASSWWGRLNYGYTF. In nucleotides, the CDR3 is TGTGCCAGCAGCTGGTGGGGGAGACTAAACTATGGCTACACCTTC. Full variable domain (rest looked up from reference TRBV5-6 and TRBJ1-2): DAGVTQSPTHLIKTRGQQVTLRCSPKSGHDTVSWYQQALGQGPQFIFQYYEEEERQRGNFPDRFSGHQFPNYSSELNVNALLLGDSALYLCASSWWGRLNYGYTFGSGTRLTVV.